Below, 6 T cell receptor beta chains from the same sample are listed, as sequenced in a study of PD-1 blockade in classical Hodgkin lymphoma (dated by TCRdb to about 2020). The time point label, read with the paper, signifies: cycle 1 day 1 (C1D1), immediately before nivolumab initiation. Every trial patient had relapsed following autologous stem cell transplantation, and prior brentuximab vedotin exposure was what differed among cohorts A, B and C. Library method: the immunoSEQ multiplex PCR assay. TCRdb took this table from immuneACCESS and kept in-frame rearrangements with V and J called. Such tables lack part of the clones; where checked against another copy, unresolved V genes explain under half of the gap, and the rest is unexplained. This sample is represented by more than 50,000 clones; approximately 92% of them were singletons. Of the sample, 15% falls within the top ten clones. This material consisted of peripheral blood mononuclear cells (PBMCs), taken at baseline. These receptors all come from a human donor with classical Hodgkin lymphoma.

V gene TRBV10-2 combines with J gene TRBJ2-7, with 12 bases lining up with TRBD1. Looked up from germline, CDR1 is WSHSY and CDR2 is SAAADI. CDR3 length equals 15 residues. With 3 bases clipped from V and 6 bases from J, the junction kept 6 bases outside the gene matches. The DNA of the CDR3 is TGCGCCAGCAGTGATCAGGGACAGGGGGCTCCCGAGCAGTACTTC. Translation: CASSDQGQGAPEQYF.

CDR3 sequence: CASSLAEGVYEQYF. In DNA form, the CDR3 reads TGTGCCAGCAGCTTAGCGGAGGGGGTCTACGAGCAGTACTTC. V is TRBV7-8 and J is TRBJ2-7; tentatively, D is TRBD1 or TRBD2 (6 bases each). Per germline, CDR1 SGHVS and CDR2 FQNEAQ. This CDR3 is built from 14 residues. Trimming removed 0 bases from V and 3 bases from J, with 9 bases in between.

The V and J genes are TRBV10-1 and TRBJ2-4; 9 bases are a match to TRBD1. In germline, CDR1 is WNHNN, CDR2 SYGVQD (reference sequence). The CDR3 runs 16 residues. V shed 3 bases and J 3 bases; nucleotides not matched to a gene: 6. The CDR3 is CASSEGTGFDKNIQYF. CDR3 DNA sequence: TGCGCCAGCAGTGAAGGGACAGGGTTTGACAAAAACATTCAGTACTTC.

The rearrangement joins TRBV7-9 to TRBJ1-2; D unresolved. Trimming took off 0 bases at V and 4 bases at J, with 6 bases between the two ends. The CDR3 totals 13 residues. Germline V gene data show CDR1 as SEHNR and CDR2 as FQNEAQ (reference sequence). CDR3 nucleotide sequence: TGTGCCAGCAGCTTAGCATTGTCCTATGGCTACACCTTC. Protein product: CASSLALSYGYTF.

The chain employs TRBV4-1 and TRBJ2-1; 8 bases match TRBD2. The CDR3 has 15 amino acids. The trim removed 4 bases at V and 0 bases at J, leaving 2 bases unmatched. Germline CDR1 reads MGHRA; CDR2 reads YSYEKL. For the CDR3, the DNA is TGCGCCAGCAGCCCCGGGGGGGGCTCCTACAATGAGCAGTTCTTC. It is translated as CASSPGGGSYNEQFF.

Here the CDR3 DNA reads TGTGCCAGTAGTAGGAGGGGGGTCACTGAAGCTTTCTTT. Protein: CASSRRGVTEAFF. The chain combines TRBV19 with TRBJ1-1; D perhaps matches TRBD1 (6 bases). The ends were cut back, 4 bases at V and 4 bases at J, with 10 bases in the middle. The CDR3 consists of 13 residues. Germline-derived CDR1 and CDR2 are LNHDA and SQIVND (reference sequence).